These 9 T cell receptor beta chains originate from one sample sequenced in a study of blood T cell repertoires in COVID-19 (TCRdb year 2020). The method behind the library was the immunoSEQ multiplex PCR assay. As stored in TCRdb, this immuneACCESS dataset retains in-frame rearrangements with V and J assigned. A fraction of the clones does not appear; measured against another copy, unresolved V genes explain less than half of the discrepancy, and the remainder lacks a known reason. The sample table holds 90,000 to 120,000 clones, of which around nine tenths were seen once. The ten largest clonotypes hold around 1.3% of the sample. The sequenced sample consisted of peripheral blood. The receptors derive from a woman aged 25 to 45 with acute or convalescent COVID-19.

The chain combines TRBV9 with TRBJ1-2, with TRBD1 matching over 7 bases. Germline CDR1 and CDR2: SGDLS and YYNGEE. The V segment lost 4 bases and the J segment 4 bases; nucleotides outside the gene matches: 7. The CDR3 sequence is 14 residues long. The CDR3 DNA reads TGTGCCAGCAGCTCAACCGGGACAGCCTATGGCTACACCTTC. Amino acid sequence: CASSSTGTAYGYTF.

This chain links TRBV28 with TRBJ1-1; possible D gene TRBD1, 5 bases. This CDR3 is 15 amino acids long. Looked up from germline, CDR1 is MDHEN and CDR2 is SYDVKM. The germline V and J ends were trimmed by 1 base and 3 bases, with 12 bases remaining between them. The CDR3 region has the DNA TGTGCCAGCAGTTTATTGCAGGGCGGGGACACTGAAGCTTTCTTT. Translated: CASSLLQGGDTEAFF.

The CDR3 is CASRVGTQNTGELFF. CDR3 coding DNA: TGTGCCAGCAGGGTTGGGACTCAGAACACCGGGGAGCTGTTTTTT. The V gene is TRBV27, the J gene TRBJ2-2, with D perhaps TRBD2 (6 bases). The germline V gene has CDR1 MNHEY and CDR2 SMNVEV (reference sequence). Trimming removed 6 bases from V and 1 base from J, with 12 bases in between. The CDR3 extends over 15 amino acids.

The rearrangement uses TRBV6-2 or TRBV6-3 and TRBJ1-1; D is perhaps TRBD1 (5 bases). Trimming cost V 4 bases and J 1 base, with 10 bases left between them. Germline CDR1 reads MNHEY; CDR2 reads SVGEGT. The CDR3 totals 14 residues. The CDR3 nucleotides read TGTGCCAGCAGTTGGACGGGGGGGAACACTGAAGCTTTCTTT. Its translation: CASSWTGGNTEAFF.

V is TRBV3-1 (or the pseudogene TRBV3-2) and J is TRBJ2-1; 9 positions match TRBD2. The CDR3 extends over 16 amino acids. Germline CDR1 is LGHDT and CDR2 is YNNKEL (reference sequence). V dropped 4 bases and J dropped 8; count of bases not matched to a gene: 12. The CDR3 sequence is CASSRPLLREGDEQFF. CDR3 DNA: TGTGCCAGCAGCCGCCCCCTTTTGCGGGAGGGCGATGAGCAGTTCTTC.

This chain joins TRBV28 and TRBJ1-1; 11 nucleotides match TRBD1. In germline, CDR1 is MDHEN, CDR2 SYDVKM. The CDR3 has 16 residues. The V gene end was trimmed by 0 bases and the J gene end by 3 bases; junction bases not matched to a gene: 3. In DNA form, the CDR3 reads TGTGCCAGCAGTTTATGGGGGGACAGGGGGGACACTGAAGCTTTCTTT. It specifies CASSLWGDRGDTEAFF.

As DNA, the CDR3 is TGCGCCAGCAGCCAAAGATCGGGGGGGCAAGAGACCCAGTACTTC. Translated: CASSQRSGGQETQYF. The chain joins TRBV4-1 to TRBJ2-5; 8 nucleotides align to TRBD2. Germline values: CDR1 MGHRA, CDR2 YSYEKL. The junction had 4 bases not matched to a gene; V was cut back by 2 bases and J by 2 bases. The CDR3 runs 15 residues.

The chain carries TRBV5-6 and TRBJ2-7, with 8 bases aligning to TRBD1. The ends lost 5 bases at V and 0 bases at J; junction bases unmatched: 7. Germline V CDR1 and CDR2: SGHDT, YYEEEE. This CDR3 comprises 15 residues. CDR3 region: CASSPRTGLSYEQYF. DNA of the CDR3: TGTGCCAGCAGTCCAAGGACAGGGCTCTCCTACGAGCAGTACTTC.

The J gene is TRBJ1-2, the V gene TRBV30; 11 bases are a match to TRBD1. J was trimmed by 5 bases and V by 4 bases; bases with no gene match: 9. The CDR3 has 15 residues. The germline gives CDR1 GTSNPN, CDR2 SVGIG (reference sequence). This CDR3 reads CAWKPGQGGRYGYTF. Here the CDR3 DNA reads TGTGCCTGGAAACCGGGACAGGGGGGAAGGTATGGCTACACCTTC.